This passage covers 2 T cell receptor beta chains from one sample sequenced in a study of regulatory T cells in long-lasting Graves disease. The time point denotes: newly diagnosed GD, antithyroid drugs for less than 3 months. Extracted PBMC RNA gave rise to the TCR library. According to the study, TCR beta libraries were built with iRepertoire HTBI primers and CDR3-region Arm-PCR. TCRdb reprocessed the multiplex PCR reads with MiXCR, giving one entry per CDR3 protein. The sample records about 220,000 distinct CDR3 sequences, around 16% being singletons. The specimen was peripheral blood mononuclear cells (PBMCs), collected at new diagnosis, from a patient treated with antithyroid drugs. The receptor source for this set is a female donor with Graves disease.

This clonotype was seen many times. The chain is built from TRBV3-1 and TRBJ2-5; D is perhaps TRBD1 or TRBD2 (5 bases each). The CDR3 loop spans 16 amino acids. Between the trimmed V and J ends, which lost 3 bases and 2 bases, there was a span of 16 bases. Germline V gene sequence: CDR1 LGHDT, CDR2 YNNKEL (reference sequence). The CDR3 nucleotides are TGTGCCAGCAGCCAGTTAGGACGGGACCAGCAAGAGACCCAGTACTTC. Translated, it gives CASSQLGRDQQETQYF.

As to this clonotype: This may be a read error, as it is one base from a much larger clone. The V and J genes are TRBV30 and TRBJ2-1, with 9 bases that match TRBD2. Germline CDR1 and CDR2: GTSNPN and SVGIG (reference sequence). This CDR3 has 13 residues. The DNA for the CDR3 is TGTGTCTGGGGGCGGGGGGGCTACAATGAGCAGTTCTTC. It is translated as CVWGRGGYNEQFF.